This T cell receptor (beta chain) was found in a study of T-cell reconstitution after alpha-beta-depleted transplantation in children. Losses at the gene ends were 5 bases for V and 7 bases for J; bases not matched to a gene: 4. The CDR3 spans 13 residues. Unique molecular identifiers were incorporated during preparation of the TCRbeta library. One entry per CDR3 protein, called by TCRdb with MiXCR from the PCR reads. The sample has some 530,000 distinct CDR3 sequences; 12% are singletons. Sequenced material: PBMCs from the stem cell graft donor, taken from the stem cell graft. The clonotype originates from a human donor who donated a stem cell graft to a child with combined immunodeficiency. The V call is TRBV12-3 or TRBV12-4, the J call TRBJ1-5; 8 bases fit TRBD1. CDR3 nucleotide sequence: TGTGCCAGCAGTGTCAGGGGGCACCAGCCCCAGCATTTT. It translates to CASSVRGHQPQHF.